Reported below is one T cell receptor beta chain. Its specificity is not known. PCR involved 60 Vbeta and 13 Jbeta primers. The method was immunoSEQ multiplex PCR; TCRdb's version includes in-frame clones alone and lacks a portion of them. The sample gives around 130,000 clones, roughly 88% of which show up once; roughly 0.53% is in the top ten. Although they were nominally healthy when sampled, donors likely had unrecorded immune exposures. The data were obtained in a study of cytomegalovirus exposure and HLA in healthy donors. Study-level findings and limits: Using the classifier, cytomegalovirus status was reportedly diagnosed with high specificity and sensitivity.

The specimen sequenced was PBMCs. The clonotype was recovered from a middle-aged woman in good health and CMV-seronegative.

This CDR3 is CASSEGGLADYNEQFF. For the CDR3, the DNA is TGTGCCAGCAGTGAAGGTGGACTAGCGGATTACAATGAGCAGTTCTTC. The rearrangement uses TRBV2 and TRBJ2-1; 10 bases are a match to TRBD2. The CDR3 runs to 16 residues. The germline V gene has CDR1 SNHLY and CDR2 FYNNEI. V was pared by 1 base and J by 4 bases, with 4 bases of the junction left unmatched.